The following is a T cell receptor beta chain sequence with its context. The source of the sample is a study of blood T cell repertoires in COVID-19. Study details: PBMCs, B-cell-depleted T cells, or T cells provided the cDNA or gDNA that made up the material.

Here immunoSEQ multiplex PCR was the method, and the copy in TCRdb shows in-frame clones only, minus some. Of under 200,000 clones in the sample, roughly 85% are singletons; the top ten hold 4% to 4.5%. V gave up 4 bases and J gave up 5 bases, with 8 bases separating them. This CDR3 spans 12 amino acids. Germline loops: CDR1 LGHDT, CDR2 YNNKEL (reference sequence). The chain links TRBV3-1 (or the pseudogene TRBV3-2) to TRBJ1-1; D not certain. The specimen sequenced was PBMCs or T cells enriched from blood (not recorded which). The origin of this receptor is a woman between 45 and 60 years old who had recovered from COVID-19. CDR3: CASSPDGTEAFF. CDR3 nucleotides: TGTGCCAGCAGCCCAGACGGGACTGAAGCTTTCTTT.